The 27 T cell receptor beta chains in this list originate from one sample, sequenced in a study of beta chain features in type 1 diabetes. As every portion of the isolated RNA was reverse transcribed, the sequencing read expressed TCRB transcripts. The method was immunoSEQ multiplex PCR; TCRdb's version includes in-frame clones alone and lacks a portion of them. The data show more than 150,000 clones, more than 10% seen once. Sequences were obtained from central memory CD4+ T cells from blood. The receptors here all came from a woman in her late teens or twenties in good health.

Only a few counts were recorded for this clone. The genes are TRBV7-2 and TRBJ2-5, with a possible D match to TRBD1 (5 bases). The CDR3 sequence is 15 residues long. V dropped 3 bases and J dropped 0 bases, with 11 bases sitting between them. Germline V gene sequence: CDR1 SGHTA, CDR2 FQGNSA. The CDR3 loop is CASSFRASYQETQYF. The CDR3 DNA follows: TGTGCCAGCAGCTTCAGGGCCTCGTACCAAGAGACCCAGTACTTC.

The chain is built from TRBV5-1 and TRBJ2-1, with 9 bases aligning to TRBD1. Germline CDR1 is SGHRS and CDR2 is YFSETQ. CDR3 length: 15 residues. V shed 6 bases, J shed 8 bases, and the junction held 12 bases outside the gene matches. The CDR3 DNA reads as TGCGCCAGCATAGCCGGGACAGGGTCCAGGGATGAGCAGTTCTTC. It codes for CASIAGTGSRDEQFF.

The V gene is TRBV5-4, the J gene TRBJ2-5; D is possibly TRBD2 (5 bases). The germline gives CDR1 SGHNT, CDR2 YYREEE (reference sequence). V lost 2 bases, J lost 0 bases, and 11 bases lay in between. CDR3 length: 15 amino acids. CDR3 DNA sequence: TGTGCCAGCAGCTTTAACAGAGGGCACCAAGAGACCCAGTACTTC. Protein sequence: CASSFNRGHQETQYF.

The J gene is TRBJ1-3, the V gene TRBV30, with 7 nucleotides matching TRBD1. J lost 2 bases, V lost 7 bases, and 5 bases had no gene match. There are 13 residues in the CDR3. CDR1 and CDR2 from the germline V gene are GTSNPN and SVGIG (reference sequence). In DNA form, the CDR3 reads TGTGCCTCCGAAGGGGGCGCTGGAAACACCATATATTTT. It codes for CASEGGAGNTIYF.

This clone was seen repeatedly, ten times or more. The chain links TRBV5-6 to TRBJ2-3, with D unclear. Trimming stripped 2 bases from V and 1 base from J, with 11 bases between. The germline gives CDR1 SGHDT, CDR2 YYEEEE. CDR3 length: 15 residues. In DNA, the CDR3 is TGTGCCAGCAGCTTTACAGTGATGGGCACAGATACGCAGTATTTT. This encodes CASSFTVMGTDTQYF. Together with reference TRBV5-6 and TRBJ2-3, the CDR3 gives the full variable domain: DAGVTQSPTHLIKTRGQQVTLRCSPKSGHDTVSWYQQALGQGPQFIFQYYEEEERQRGNFPDRFSGHQFPNYSSELNVNALLLGDSALYLCASSFTVMGTDTQYFGPGTRLTVL.

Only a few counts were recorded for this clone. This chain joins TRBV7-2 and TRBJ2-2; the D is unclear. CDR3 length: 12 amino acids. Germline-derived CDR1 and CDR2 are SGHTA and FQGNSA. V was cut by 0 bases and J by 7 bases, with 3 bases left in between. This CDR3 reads CASSLALGELFF. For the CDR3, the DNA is TGTGCCAGCAGCTTAGCCCTCGGGGAGCTGTTTTTT.

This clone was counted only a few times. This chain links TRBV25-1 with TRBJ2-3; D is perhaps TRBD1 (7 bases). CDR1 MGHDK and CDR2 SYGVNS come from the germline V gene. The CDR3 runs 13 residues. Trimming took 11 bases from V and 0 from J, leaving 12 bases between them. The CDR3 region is CAAGQLSTDTQYF. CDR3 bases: TGTGCCGCGGGACAGCTGAGCACAGATACGCAGTATTTT.

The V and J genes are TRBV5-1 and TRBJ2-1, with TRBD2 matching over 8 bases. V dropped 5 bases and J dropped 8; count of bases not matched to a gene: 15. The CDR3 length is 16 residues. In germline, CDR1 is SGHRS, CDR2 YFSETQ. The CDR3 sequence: CASSSGALSGIHEQFF. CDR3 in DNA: TGCGCCAGCAGTAGCGGGGCCCTTAGCGGAATCCATGAGCAGTTCTTC.

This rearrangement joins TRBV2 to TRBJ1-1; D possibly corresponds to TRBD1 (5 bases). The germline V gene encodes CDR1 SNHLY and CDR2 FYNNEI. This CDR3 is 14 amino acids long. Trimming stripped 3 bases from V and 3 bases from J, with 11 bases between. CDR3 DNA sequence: TGTGCCAGCAGTGACCGGGACTGGGACACTGAAGCTTTCTTT. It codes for CASSDRDWDTEAFF.

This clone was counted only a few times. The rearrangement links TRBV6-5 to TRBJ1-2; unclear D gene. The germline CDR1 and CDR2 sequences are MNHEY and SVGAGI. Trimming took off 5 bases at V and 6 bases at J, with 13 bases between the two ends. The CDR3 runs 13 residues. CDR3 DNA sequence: TGTGCCAGCAGTGAAAGCAGGCTGCATGGCTACACCTTC. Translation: CASSESRLHGYTF.

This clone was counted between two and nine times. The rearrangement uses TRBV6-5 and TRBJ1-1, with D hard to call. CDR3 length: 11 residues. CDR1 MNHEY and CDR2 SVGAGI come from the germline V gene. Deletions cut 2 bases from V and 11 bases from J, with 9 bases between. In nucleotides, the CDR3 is TGTGCCAGCAGTTACATGGCTGGTGCTTTCTTT. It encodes CASSYMAGAFF.

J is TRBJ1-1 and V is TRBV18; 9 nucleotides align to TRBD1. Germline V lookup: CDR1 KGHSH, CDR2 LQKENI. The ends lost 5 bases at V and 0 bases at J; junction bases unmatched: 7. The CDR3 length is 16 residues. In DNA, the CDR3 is TGTGCCAGCTCATTGACCGGGACAGGGTTGAACACTGAAGCTTTCTTT. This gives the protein CASSLTGTGLNTEAFF.

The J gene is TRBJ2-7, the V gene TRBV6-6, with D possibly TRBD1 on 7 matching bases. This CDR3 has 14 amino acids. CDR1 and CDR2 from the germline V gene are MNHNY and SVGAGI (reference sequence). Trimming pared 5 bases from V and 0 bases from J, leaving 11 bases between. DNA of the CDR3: TGTGCCAGCAGTCAGGGGGGTCTCTCCTACGAGCAGTACTTC. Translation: CASSQGGLSYEQYF.

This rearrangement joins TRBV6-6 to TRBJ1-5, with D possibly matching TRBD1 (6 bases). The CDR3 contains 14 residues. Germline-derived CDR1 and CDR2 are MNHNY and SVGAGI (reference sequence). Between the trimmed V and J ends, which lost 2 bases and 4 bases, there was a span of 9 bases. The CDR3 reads CASSYIGGNQPQHF. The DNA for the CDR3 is TGTGCCAGCAGTTACATAGGGGGTAATCAGCCCCAGCATTTT.

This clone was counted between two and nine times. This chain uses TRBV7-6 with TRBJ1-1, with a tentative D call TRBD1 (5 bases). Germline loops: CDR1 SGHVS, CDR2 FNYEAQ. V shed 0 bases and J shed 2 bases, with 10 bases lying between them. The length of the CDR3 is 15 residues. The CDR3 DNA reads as TGTGCCAGCAGCTTAGCAACTTGGGGCAACACTGAAGCTTTCTTT. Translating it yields CASSLATWGNTEAFF.

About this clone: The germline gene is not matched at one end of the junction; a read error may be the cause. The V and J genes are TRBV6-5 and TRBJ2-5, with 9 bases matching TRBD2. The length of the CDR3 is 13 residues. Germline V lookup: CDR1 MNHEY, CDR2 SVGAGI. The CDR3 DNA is TGTGCCAGCAGTAAAACGACTGGGGCTAGCGGGAACTTC. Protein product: CASSKTTGASGNF.

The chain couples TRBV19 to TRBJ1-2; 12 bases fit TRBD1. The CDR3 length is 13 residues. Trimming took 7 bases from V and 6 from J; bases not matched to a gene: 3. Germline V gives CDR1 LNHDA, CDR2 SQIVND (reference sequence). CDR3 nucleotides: TGTGCCAGTATGGGACAGGGGGCAAATGGCTACACCTTC. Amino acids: CASMGQGANGYTF.

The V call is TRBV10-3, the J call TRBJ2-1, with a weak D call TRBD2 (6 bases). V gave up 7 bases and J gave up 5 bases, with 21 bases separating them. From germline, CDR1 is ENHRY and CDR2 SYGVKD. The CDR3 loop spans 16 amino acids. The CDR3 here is CAINNPLGEVNNEQFF. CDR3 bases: TGTGCCATCAACAACCCCTTGGGGGAGGTCAACAATGAGCAGTTCTTC.

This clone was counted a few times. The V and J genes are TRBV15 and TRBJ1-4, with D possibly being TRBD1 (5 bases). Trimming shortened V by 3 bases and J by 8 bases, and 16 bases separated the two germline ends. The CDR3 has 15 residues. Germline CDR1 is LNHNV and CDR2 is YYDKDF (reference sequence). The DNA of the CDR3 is TGTGCCACCAGCAGGGACGTCAGGGCGGGGGAAAAACTGTTTTTT. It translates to CATSRDVRAGEKLFF. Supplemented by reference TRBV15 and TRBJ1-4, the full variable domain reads DAMVIQNPRYQVTQFGKPVTLSCSQTLNHNVMYWYQQKSSQAPKLLFHYYDKDFNNEADTPDNFQSRRPNTSFCFLDIRSPGLGDTAMYLCATSRDVRAGEKLFFGSGTQLSVL.

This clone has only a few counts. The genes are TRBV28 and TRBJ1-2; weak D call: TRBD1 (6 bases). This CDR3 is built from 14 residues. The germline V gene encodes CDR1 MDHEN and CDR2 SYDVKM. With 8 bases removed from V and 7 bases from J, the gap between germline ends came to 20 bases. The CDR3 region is CASSFGGGHGGYTF. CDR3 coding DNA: TGTGCCAGCTCCTTCGGCGGGGGACACGGTGGCTACACCTTC.

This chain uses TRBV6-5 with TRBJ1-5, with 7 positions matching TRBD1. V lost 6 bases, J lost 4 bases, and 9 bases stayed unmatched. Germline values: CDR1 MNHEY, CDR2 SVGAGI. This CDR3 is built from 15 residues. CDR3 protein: CASSPQGLGNQPQHF. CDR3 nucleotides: TGTGCCAGCAGCCCACAGGGGTTGGGGAATCAGCCCCAGCATTTT.

The chain's CDR3 is CASSLYSQGGRGYTF. The CDR3 DNA sequence: TGTGCCAGCAGCTTATACTCCCAGGGAGGTCGAGGCTACACCTTC. The chain carries TRBV11-2 and TRBJ1-2, with a possible D match to TRBD1 (5 bases). From germline, CDR1 is SGHAT and CDR2 FQNNGV. The CDR3 consists of 15 residues. The V end was cut by 2 bases, the J end by 8 bases, with 18 bases between.

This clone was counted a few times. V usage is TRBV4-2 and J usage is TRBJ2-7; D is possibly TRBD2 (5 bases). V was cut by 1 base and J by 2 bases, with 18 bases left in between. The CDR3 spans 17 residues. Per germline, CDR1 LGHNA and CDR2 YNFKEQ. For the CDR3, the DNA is TGTGCCAGCAGCCAAGGTGGGAGCGAGAAAGGGACCTACGAGCAGTACTTC. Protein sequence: CASSQGGSEKGTYEQYF.

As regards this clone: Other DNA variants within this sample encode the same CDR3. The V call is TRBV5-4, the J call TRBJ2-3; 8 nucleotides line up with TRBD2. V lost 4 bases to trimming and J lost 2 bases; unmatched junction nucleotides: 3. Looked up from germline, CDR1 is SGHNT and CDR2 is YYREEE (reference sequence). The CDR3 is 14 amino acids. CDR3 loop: CASSREGPTDTQYF. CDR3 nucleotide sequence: TGTGCCAGCAGCCGGGAGGGTCCCACAGATACGCAGTATTTT.

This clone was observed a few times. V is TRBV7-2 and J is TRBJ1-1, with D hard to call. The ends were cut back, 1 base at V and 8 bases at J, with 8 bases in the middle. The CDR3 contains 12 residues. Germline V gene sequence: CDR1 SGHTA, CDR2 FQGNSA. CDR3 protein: CASSLVLAEAFF. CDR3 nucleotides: TGTGCCAGCAGCTTAGTTCTGGCAGAAGCTTTCTTT.

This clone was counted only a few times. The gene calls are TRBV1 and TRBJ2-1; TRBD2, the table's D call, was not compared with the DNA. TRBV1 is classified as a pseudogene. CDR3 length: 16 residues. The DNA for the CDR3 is TGCACCAGCAGCCAAGTTACGGGGAGGCATACGAATGAGCAGTTCTTC. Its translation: CTSSQVTGRHTNEQFF.

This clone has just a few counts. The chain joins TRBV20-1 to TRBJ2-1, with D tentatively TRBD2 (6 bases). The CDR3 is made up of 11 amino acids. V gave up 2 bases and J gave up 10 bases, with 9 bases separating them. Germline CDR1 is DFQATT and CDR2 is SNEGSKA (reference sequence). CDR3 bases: TGCAGTGCTAGATATGGGGGGGAGCAGTTCTTC. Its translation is CSARYGGEQFF.